This TCR beta chain was sequenced for a study of shared clonotypes between healthy human individuals. The V end was cut by 1 base, the J end by 3 bases, with 18 bases between. In germline, CDR1 is MNHNS, CDR2 SASEGT. This CDR3 region has 17 residues. Assay: immunoSEQ multiplex PCR; the TCRdb copy retains only in-frame clones and omits some. The repertoire holds some 1,900,000 clones, with less than 95% as singletons. Naive CD8 cells comprised CD45RO-negative, CCR7-positively selected cells, excluding terminally differentiated effector memory CD45RA+ cells. This chain connects TRBV6-1 to TRBJ1-2; TRBD1 is a possible D gene (6 bases). Sequenced material: naive CD8+ T cells sorted from blood. This TCR was recovered from a man aged 18-30 years in good health. Written as DNA, the CDR3 is TGTGCCAGCAGTGAAGATTACAGGGTGAAGTTTCACTATGGCTACACCTTC. Its protein is CASSEDYRVKFHYGYTF.